This T cell receptor (beta chain) was found in a study of T-cell memory formation after mild COVID-19. Findings and caveats of the study: Nothing showed for sure that second-wave clones peaking on day 37 were SARS-CoV-2 specific. Among clones contracting day 15 to 85, CD4/CD8 was balanced, whereas later expanders leaned CD4+. Memory from before infection featured some responding clones, which suggests cross-reactive memory joined. CM and EM subsets held most contracting CD4+ clones; EMRA held CD8+ ones.

TCRdb fed the 5' RACE reads into MiXCR, producing one record per CDR3 protein. The sample lists 340,000 or so distinct CDR3 sequences, 10% to 15% seen once, with around 21% in the top ten. For this clonotype: The antigen is undetermined.

This TCR derives from a man aged 18-30 years who had mild COVID-19 (a few samples of this study predate the infection). Cell type and time point are not known. Sequencing was carried out using PBMCs or a T cell subset sorted from them (not recorded which).

The CDR3, as DNA: TGTGCCAGCAGCAAAGACAGGGGATCATCTAACTATGGCTACACCTTC. Residues: CASSKDRGSSNYGYTF. The rearrangement joins TRBV21-1 to TRBJ1-2; TRBD1, the D gene given by the table, was not confirmed from the DNA. TRBV21-1 is a listed pseudogene. This CDR3 has 16 amino acids.